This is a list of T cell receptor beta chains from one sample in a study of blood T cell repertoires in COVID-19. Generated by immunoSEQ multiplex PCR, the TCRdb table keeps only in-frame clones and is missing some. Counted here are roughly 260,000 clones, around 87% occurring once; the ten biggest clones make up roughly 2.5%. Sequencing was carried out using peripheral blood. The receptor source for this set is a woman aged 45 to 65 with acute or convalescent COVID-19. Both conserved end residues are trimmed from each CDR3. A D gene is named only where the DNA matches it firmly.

CDR3aa: ASSVATGYEQY; j_gene: TRBJ2-7; v_gene: TRBV9; d_gene: .
CDR3aa: ASSLSGGGFSNQPQH; j_gene: TRBJ1-5; v_gene: TRBV27; d_gene: .
CDR3aa: ASSVLSNQPQH; j_gene: TRBJ1-5; v_gene: TRBV5-5; d_gene: .
CDR3aa: ASSLRSPSGNEQF; j_gene: TRBJ2-1; v_gene: TRBV27; d_gene: .
CDR3aa: ATSESDRVGGYT; j_gene: TRBJ1-2; v_gene: TRBV24-1; d_gene: TRBD1
CDR3aa: ASSQLAGAYEQY; j_gene: TRBJ2-7; v_gene: TRBV3-1/TRBV3-2; d_gene: TRBD2
CDR3aa: ASSGARGQPQH; j_gene: TRBJ1-5; v_gene: TRBV7-2; d_gene: .
CDR3aa: ASSFALPGGADEKLF; j_gene: TRBJ1-4; v_gene: TRBV27; d_gene: TRBD1
CDR3aa: ATSRGTPSGANVLT; j_gene: TRBJ2-6; v_gene: TRBV15; d_gene: .
CDR3aa: ASSLAGGNEKLF; j_gene: TRBJ1-4; v_gene: TRBV28; d_gene: .
CDR3aa: ASSRYGSGTGVEDEQF; j_gene: TRBJ2-1; v_gene: TRBV4-3; d_gene: TRBD1
CDR3aa: ASRPGASYEQY; j_gene: TRBJ2-7; v_gene: TRBV5-1; d_gene: .
CDR3aa: ASSQVTIGGGWYQETQY; j_gene: TRBJ2-5; v_gene: TRBV4-2; d_gene: TRBD2
CDR3aa: SVLTGQGADTGELF; j_gene: TRBJ2-2; v_gene: TRBV29-1; d_gene: TRBD1
CDR3aa: ASKRQDTDTQY; j_gene: TRBJ2-3; v_gene: TRBV5-1; d_gene: .
CDR3aa: ASSNPGQSSGNTIY; j_gene: TRBJ1-3; v_gene: TRBV28; d_gene: TRBD1
CDR3aa: ASSLVTREETQY; j_gene: TRBJ2-5; v_gene: TRBV5-1; d_gene: .
CDR3aa: ASNPTGDLEAF; j_gene: TRBJ1-1; v_gene: TRBV28; d_gene: .
CDR3aa: ASSGTGNSPLH; j_gene: TRBJ1-6; v_gene: TRBV11-2; d_gene: TRBD1
CDR3aa: ASSQDPFAGGHSYNEQF; j_gene: TRBJ2-1; v_gene: TRBV4-3; d_gene: TRBD2
CDR3aa: ASSLAAGSSYEQY; j_gene: TRBJ2-7; v_gene: TRBV5-1; d_gene: .
CDR3aa: ASSYEQGVVQPQH; j_gene: TRBJ1-5; v_gene: TRBV6-5; d_gene: TRBD1
CDR3aa: ASSVRASGANVLT; j_gene: TRBJ2-6; v_gene: TRBV7-9; d_gene: .
CDR3aa: ASSRREQPQH; j_gene: TRBJ1-5; v_gene: TRBV6-2/TRBV6-3; d_gene: .
CDR3aa: ASSQSRSGNTIY; j_gene: TRBJ1-3; v_gene: TRBV18; d_gene: .
CDR3aa: ASSLVRAGLGPYEKLF; j_gene: TRBJ1-4; v_gene: TRBV7-9; d_gene: .
CDR3aa: ASSLGLGEQY; j_gene: TRBJ2-7; v_gene: TRBV18; d_gene: .
CDR3aa: ASSLAGDYSYEQY; j_gene: TRBJ2-7; v_gene: TRBV5-1; d_gene: TRBD2
CDR3aa: AWSVRDEKLF; j_gene: TRBJ1-4; v_gene: TRBV30; d_gene: .
CDR3aa: ASGTGIIPGELF; j_gene: TRBJ2-2; v_gene: TRBV5-1; d_gene: TRBD1
CDR3aa: ASGLRRAHTEAF; j_gene: TRBJ1-1; v_gene: TRBV5-1; d_gene: .
CDR3aa: ASSQTGHLRASTDTQY; j_gene: TRBJ2-3; v_gene: TRBV4-1; d_gene: .
CDR3aa: ATSGLAGFVAEQY; j_gene: TRBJ2-7; v_gene: TRBV2; d_gene: TRBD2
CDR3aa: ASSAGLTYEQY; j_gene: TRBJ2-7; v_gene: TRBV9; d_gene: .
CDR3aa: ASSWTGGGNTEAF; j_gene: TRBJ1-1; v_gene: TRBV28; d_gene: TRBD1
CDR3aa: ATWEFGTLTEAF; j_gene: TRBJ1-1; v_gene: TRBV15; d_gene: .
CDR3aa: ASSPNPHTGQGIRYGYT; j_gene: TRBJ1-2; v_gene: TRBV7-2; d_gene: TRBD1